This entry describes one T cell receptor beta chain. Its antigen is not known. Germline CDR1 is LNHDA and CDR2 is SQIVND (reference sequence). Trimming left V 5 bases short and J 5 bases short, with 12 bases between. The CDR3 length is 13 residues. The assay was immunoSEQ multiplex PCR, and TCRdb's table has in-frame clones only and misses some. The repertoire holds tens of thousands of clones, 80% to 90% seen once, with around 13% in the top ten. These data come from a study of T cell responses to AZD1222 COVID-19 vaccine. Study-wide results and caveats: Regions 160-218 and 743-854 dominated among vaccine-associated CD4 TCRs spanning spike. Sampling captured repertoires only after the peak T cell response. The study found Spike-specific TCR breadth and depth rose after two AZD1222 doses. White British people made up most donors, females outnumbered males, and clonal diversity was possibly underestimated.

This specimen consisted of peripheral blood, obtained on day 0 of AZD1222 vaccination. This clonotype was sampled from an adult in good health. The chain couples TRBV19 to TRBJ1-1; D gene ambiguous. The CDR3 nucleotides read TGTGCCAGTAGTTTCGGGTTGGGGACTGAAGCTTTCTTT. As protein: CASSFGLGTEAFF.